The 19 T cell receptor beta chains given below trace back to one sample, sequenced in a study of OX40 agonist ivuxolimab in advanced cancers. Clones were read by immunoSEQ multiplex PCR, and TCRdb kept only the in-frame ones, dropping some. Among 25,000 to 35,000 clones listed, more than 75% were seen once. The source material was CD4+ or CD8+ T cells sorted from blood, sampled in a trial of the OX40 agonist ivuxolimab. The receptors derive from an adult with an advanced solid tumor such as melanoma, head and neck, liver or kidney cancer.

The chain has TRBV6-1 and TRBJ2-1; D remains ambiguous. The CDR3 totals 15 residues. Trimming stripped 5 bases from V and 4 bases from J, with 15 bases between. Germline loops: CDR1 MNHNS, CDR2 SASEGT. CDR3 sequence: CASSPTIRQYNEQFF. CDR3 DNA: TGTGCCAGCAGTCCTACCATTCGGCAGTACAATGAGCAGTTCTTC.

The rearrangement joins TRBV11-2 to TRBJ2-2; D not resolved. Germline loops: CDR1 SGHAT, CDR2 FQNNGV. V was trimmed by 2 bases and J by 5 bases, leaving 3 bases between them. The CDR3 runs 12 residues. The DNA for the CDR3 is TGTGCCAGCAGCTTAATAACCGGGGAGCTGTTTTTT. It encodes CASSLITGELFF.

The chain has TRBV5-3 and TRBJ1-1; D possibly corresponds to TRBD1 (5 bases). TRBV5-3 is sorted into the ORF group, with uncertain function. The CDR3 extends over 13 amino acids. The germline V and J ends were trimmed by 4 bases and 5 bases, with 12 bases remaining between them. CDR3 DNA: TGTGCCAGAAGCGGTTGGGGGAGGACTGAAGCTTTCTTT. This gives the protein CARSGWGRTEAFF.

The chain is built from TRBV6-5 and TRBJ2-7; D is undetermined. With 4 bases removed from V and 0 bases from J, the gap between germline ends came to 10 bases. CDR1 MNHEY and CDR2 SVGAGI come from the germline V gene. CDR3 size: 14 residues. The CDR3 DNA is TGTGCCAGCAGTTTGGTAACAAACTCCTACGAGCAGTACTTC. Amino acid sequence: CASSLVTNSYEQYF.

The chain employs TRBV6-5 and TRBJ2-3; 9 positions agree with TRBD1. There are 14 residues in the CDR3. The junction had 8 bases not matched to a gene; V was cut back by 2 bases and J by 11 bases. Germline assignment: CDR1 MNHEY and CDR2 SVGAGI. The CDR3 loop reads CASSYIQGAEEQYF. The DNA of the CDR3 is TGTGCCAGCAGTTACATACAGGGGGCCGAAGAGCAGTATTTT.

The chain has TRBV9 and TRBJ2-7; the D gene is possibly TRBD1 (6 bases). V gave up 0 bases and J gave up 1 base, with 14 bases separating them. Germline V gives CDR1 SGDLS, CDR2 YYNGEE. The CDR3 sequence is 16 residues long. The CDR3 protein is CASSVGMGAESYEQYF. Written as DNA, the CDR3 is TGTGCCAGCAGCGTAGGAATGGGGGCGGAGTCCTACGAGCAGTACTTC.

V is TRBV28 and J is TRBJ2-7; D gene unclear. Trimming removed 5 bases at V and 9 bases at J, with 17 bases between. CDR3 size: 13 residues. Germline-derived CDR1 and CDR2 are MDHEN and SYDVKM. Here the CDR3 DNA reads TGTGCCAGCAGTAAAGGCTACCCTATAGGGCAGTACTTC. Translating gives CASSKGYPIGQYF.

This clone is judged medium-sized. The chain employs TRBV28 and TRBJ1-4, with 8 bases fitting TRBD1. The CDR3 runs to 16 residues. The V gene's germline CDR1 is MDHEN and CDR2 SYDVKM. V dropped 1 base and J dropped 7; count of bases not matched to a gene: 8. As DNA, the CDR3 is TGTGCCAGCAGTTTATCCAGGGGACAGGATGGTGAAAAACTGTTTTTT. This codes for CASSLSRGQDGEKLFF. The whole variable domain, remainder taken from reference TRBV28 and TRBJ1-4, is DVKVTQSSRYLVKRTGEKVFLECVQDMDHENMFWYRQDPGLGLRLIYFSYDVKMKEKGDIPEGYSVSREKKERFSLILESASTNQTSMYLCASSLSRGQDGEKLFFGSGTQLSVL.

The chain uses TRBV2 and TRBJ1-5; no clear D. The CDR3 sequence is 14 residues long. The V gene lost 4 bases and the J gene lost 2 bases, with 9 bases spanning the gap. From germline, CDR1 is SNHLY and CDR2 FYNNEI. CDR3 in DNA: TGTGCCAGCAGTGGGTGGGAAGGCAATCAGCCCCAGCATTTT. Amino acid sequence: CASSGWEGNQPQHF. Filled out from reference TRBV2 and TRBJ1-5, the complete variable domain reads EPEVTQTPSHQVTQMGQEVILRCVPISNHLYFYWYRQILGQKVEFLVSFYNNEISEKSEIFDDQFSVERPDGSNFTLKIRSTKLEDSAMYFCASSGWEGNQPQHFGDGTRLSIL.

On this clone: It is likely a read error: a sequence one base away is far more abundant. The chain combines TRBV10-3 with TRBJ2-7; weak D call: TRBD1 (6 bases). Per germline, CDR1 ENHRY and CDR2 SYGVKD. The CDR3 runs 12 residues. The CDR3 loop reads CASSYNRDEQYF. The DNA for the CDR3 is TGTGCCAGCAGTTATAACAGGGACGAGCAGTACTTC.

This clone was picked up a small number of times. The chain combines TRBV11-2 with TRBJ2-7; D assignment may be TRBD1 or TRBD2 (5 bases each). Germline values: CDR1 SGHAT, CDR2 FQNNGV. This CDR3 comprises 15 residues. Trimming left V 1 base short and J 4 bases short, with 14 bases between. The CDR3 DNA sequence: TGTGCCAGCAGCTTAGTTCCCGGGGCCGATTACGAGCAGTACTTC. Protein product: CASSLVPGADYEQYF.

The V and J genes are TRBV19 and TRBJ2-7; 8 bases match TRBD2. Germline V CDR1 and CDR2: LNHDA, SQIVND (reference sequence). V was clipped by 0 bases and J by 1 base; unmatched bases: 2. This CDR3 spans 15 amino acids. The CDR3 is CASSIELAESYEQYF. The CDR3 DNA is TGTGCCAGTAGTATAGAACTAGCGGAGTCCTACGAGCAGTACTTC. The variable domain in full, with the rest retrieved from reference TRBV19 and TRBJ2-7, is DGGITQSPKYLFRKEGQNVTLSCEQNLNHDAMYWYRQDPGQGLRLIYYSQIVNDFQKGDIAEGYSVSREKKESFPLTVTSAQKNPTAFYLCASSIELAESYEQYFGPGTRLTVT.

A few counts support this clone. This sequence joins TRBV10-1 and TRBJ1-5; D uncertain. The CDR3 is made up of 11 amino acids. The V gene lost 6 bases and the J gene lost 7 bases, with 7 bases spanning the gap. Per the germline V gene, CDR1 is WNHNN and CDR2 is SYGVQD (reference sequence). This chain's CDR3 is CASRTGQPQHF. In DNA form, the CDR3 reads TGCGCCAGCAGGACTGGACAGCCCCAGCATTTT.

This CDR3 is CASSVVSQDRGDTQYF. CDR3 DNA sequence: TGTGCCAGCAGCGTAGTCTCCCAGGACCGCGGAGATACGCAGTATTTT. The chain couples TRBV9 to TRBJ2-3; D unresolved. V was shortened by 0 bases and J by 5 bases, with 16 bases between the two germline ends. The length of the CDR3 is 16 residues. Germline values: CDR1 SGDLS, CDR2 YYNGEE.

This chain uses TRBV14 with TRBJ1-2; D unclear. CDR1 is SGHDN and CDR2 is FVKESK in the germline V gene. V was pared by 4 bases and J by 8 bases, with 17 bases between. The length of the CDR3 is 14 residues. CDR3 sequence reads: CASSRVSSAGGYTF. Written as DNA, the CDR3 is TGTGCCAGCAGCCGGGTATCTTCCGCCGGCGGCTACACCTTC.

The gene calls are TRBV19 and TRBJ1-1, with 10 nucleotides matching TRBD1. V trimming: 7 bases; J trimming: 4 bases; junction bases outside the gene matches: 3. The CDR3 totals 13 residues. Germline V gene data show CDR1 as LNHDA and CDR2 as SQIVND (reference sequence). The CDR3 region is CASIGQGVTEAFF. CDR3 nucleotide sequence: TGTGCCAGTATAGGACAGGGGGTCACTGAAGCTTTCTTT. Looking up the rest from reference TRBV19 and TRBJ1-1 gives the full variable domain: DGGITQSPKYLFRKEGQNVTLSCEQNLNHDAMYWYRQDPGQGLRLIYYSQIVNDFQKGDIAEGYSVSREKKESFPLTVTSAQKNPTAFYLCASIGQGVTEAFFGQGTRLTVV.

The sample holds a few counts of this clone. V usage is TRBV10-3 and J usage is TRBJ2-2; 14 bases are a match to TRBD2. The CDR3 runs to 18 residues. CDR1 is ENHRY and CDR2 is SYGVKD in the germline V gene. Trimming at V came to 2 bases and at J to 4 bases, leaving 6 bases not matched to a gene. The chain's CDR3 is CAISEPGLAGVGTGELFF. CDR3 DNA: TGTGCCATCAGTGAGCCGGGACTAGCGGGAGTCGGCACCGGGGAGCTGTTTTTT.

The V and J genes are TRBV27 and TRBJ2-1, with TRBD2 identical over 8 bases. V was clipped by 8 bases and J by 0 bases; unmatched bases: 6. The CDR3 sequence is 15 residues long. Germline V gives CDR1 MNHEY, CDR2 SMNVEV (reference sequence). CDR3: CASRILAASYNEQFF. The CDR3 nucleotides are TGTGCCAGCCGAATACTAGCGGCCTCCTACAATGAGCAGTTCTTC.

CDR3 coding DNA: TGTGCCAGCAGCTTAATTGGGGGAGATAATGAAAAACTGTTTTTT. It is translated as CASSLIGGDNEKLFF. The V and J genes are TRBV11-2 and TRBJ1-4; tentative D call: TRBD1 (5 bases). This CDR3 is 15 amino acids long. V dropped 2 bases and J dropped 4 bases, with 11 bases sitting between them. Germline CDR1 is SGHAT and CDR2 is FQNNGV.